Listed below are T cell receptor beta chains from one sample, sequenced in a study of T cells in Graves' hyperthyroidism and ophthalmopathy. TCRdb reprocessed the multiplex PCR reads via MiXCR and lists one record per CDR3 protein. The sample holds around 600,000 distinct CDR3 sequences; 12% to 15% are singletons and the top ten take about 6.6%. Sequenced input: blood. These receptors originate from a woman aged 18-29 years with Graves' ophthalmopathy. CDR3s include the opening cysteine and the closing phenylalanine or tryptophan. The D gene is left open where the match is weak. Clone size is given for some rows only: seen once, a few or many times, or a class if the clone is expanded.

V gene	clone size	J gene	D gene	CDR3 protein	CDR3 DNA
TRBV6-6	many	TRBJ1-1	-	CASSYSSGPMNTEAFF	TGTGCCAGCAGTTACAGCTCAGGGCCCATGAACACTGAAGCTTTCTTT
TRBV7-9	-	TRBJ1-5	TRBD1	CASSLGDSSPNQPQHF	TGTGCCAGCAGCTTAGGGGACAGTAGCCCAAATCAGCCCCAGCATTTT
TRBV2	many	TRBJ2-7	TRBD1	CASSRDRGSEQYF	TGTGCCAGCAGCCGGGACAGGGGGTCCGAGCAGTACTTC
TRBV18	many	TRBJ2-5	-	CASSPTRQETQYF	TGTGCCAGCTCACCAACCCGACAAGAGACCCAGTACTTC
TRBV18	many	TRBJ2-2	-	CASSPGLHTGELFF	TGTGCCAGCTCACCCGGACTTCACACCGGGGAGCTGTTTTTT
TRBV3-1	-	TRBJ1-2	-	CASSQDAFGTDYGYTF	TGTGCCAGCAGCCAAGACGCCTTCGGGACGGACTATGGCTACACCTTC
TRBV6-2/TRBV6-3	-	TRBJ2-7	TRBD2	CASTVSGRDYEQYF	TGTGCCAGCACCGTTAGCGGGAGAGACTACGAGCAGTACTTC
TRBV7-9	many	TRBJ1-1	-	CASSLGAMNTEAFF	TGTGCCAGCAGCTTAGGGGCCATGAACACTGAAGCTTTCTTT
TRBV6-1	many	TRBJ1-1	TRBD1	CASSEGTGTAEAFF	TGTGCCAGCAGTGAGGGGACAGGGACGGCTGAAGCTTTCTTT
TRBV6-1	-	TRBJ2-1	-	CASRPGQYNEQFF	TGTGCCAGCAGACCTGGACAGTACAATGAGCAGTTCTTC
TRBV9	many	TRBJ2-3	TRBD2	CASTRFAGADTQYF	TGTGCCAGCACACGTTTCGCGGGAGCAGATACGCAGTATTTT
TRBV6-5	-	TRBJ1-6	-	CASDISKGLWNSPLHF	TGTGCCAGCGATATCTCGAAGGGGCTGTGGAATTCACCCCTCCACTTT
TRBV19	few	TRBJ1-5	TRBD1	CASSIAGGRQPQHF	TGTGCCAGTAGTATAGCAGGGGGCAGGCAGCCCCAGCATTTT
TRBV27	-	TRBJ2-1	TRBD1	CASSPGTGYRNEQFF	TGTGCCAGCAGTCCCGGGACAGGGTACAGAAATGAGCAGTTCTTC
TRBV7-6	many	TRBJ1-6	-	CASSLLITGPSRSSPLHF	TGTGCCAGCAGCTTACTAATAACCGGGCCATCAAGGAGTTCACCCCTCCACTTT
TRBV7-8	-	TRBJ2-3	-	CASSEFVYRTDTQYF	TGTGCCAGCAGTGAATTTGTCTATCGCACAGATACGCAGTATTTT
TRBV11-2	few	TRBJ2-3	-	CASSLVRSADTQYF	TGTGCCAGCAGCTTAGTTCGCAGCGCAGATACGCAGTATTTT
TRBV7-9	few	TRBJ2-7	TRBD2	CASSLGGRADEQYF	TGTGCCAGCAGCTTAGGAGGGAGGGCGGACGAGCAGTACTTC
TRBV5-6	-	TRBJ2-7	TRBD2	CASAGGYEQYF	TGTGCCAGCGCGGGGGGGTACGAGCAGTACTTC
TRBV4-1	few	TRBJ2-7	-	CATSTTVGSPGYEQYF	TGCGCCACCTCTACCACTGTGGGGTCTCCCGGGTACGAGCAGTACTTC
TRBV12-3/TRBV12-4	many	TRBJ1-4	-	CASTGQSFEKLFF	TGTGCCAGCACTGGACAGAGTTTCGAAAAACTGTTTTTT
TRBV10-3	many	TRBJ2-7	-	CAISETTINEQYF	TGTGCCATCAGTGAAACGACTATAAACGAGCAGTACTTC
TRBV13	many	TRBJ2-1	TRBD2	CASSSGLAVPNEQFF	TGTGCCAGCAGCAGCGGACTAGCGGTCCCCAATGAGCAGTTCTTC
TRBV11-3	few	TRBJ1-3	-	CASSLWSGGNTIYF	TGTGCCAGCAGCTTATGGTCGGGTGGAAACACCATATATTTT
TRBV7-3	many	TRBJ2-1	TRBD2	CASSGDSGTSGSEQFF	TGTGCCAGCAGCGGCGACAGCGGGACTAGCGGGAGTGAGCAGTTCTTC
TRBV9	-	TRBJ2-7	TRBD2	CASSGGTSQFSYEQYF	TGTGCCAGCAGCGGGGGGACTAGCCAGTTCTCCTACGAGCAGTACTTC
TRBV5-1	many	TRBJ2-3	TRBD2	CASSFTSLAEITTDTQYF	TGCGCCAGCAGCTTTACTTCCCTAGCGGAGATTACCACAGATACGCAGTATTTT
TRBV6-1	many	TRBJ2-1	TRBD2	CASSSSGTPPYNEQFF	TGTGCCAGCAGTTCAAGCGGGACCCCCCCCTACAATGAGCAGTTCTTC
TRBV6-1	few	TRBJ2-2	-	CASSGVTGELFF	TGTGCCAGCAGTGGTGTCACCGGGGAGCTGTTTTTT
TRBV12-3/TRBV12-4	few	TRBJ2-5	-	CASSLNLNKETQYF	TGTGCCAGCAGTTTAAACCTTAACAAAGAGACCCAGTACTTC
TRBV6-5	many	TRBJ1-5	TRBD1	CASSYRQGPNQPQHF	TGTGCCAGCAGTTACCGACAGGGCCCCAATCAGCCCCAGCATTTT
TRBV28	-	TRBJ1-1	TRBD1	CASSLRYLWSPDRAPNTEAFF	TGTGCCAGCAGTTTAAGATACCTGTGGAGCCCAGACAGGGCCCCGAACACTGAAGCTTTCTTT
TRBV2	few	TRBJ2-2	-	CASSYGYANTRELFF	TGTGCCAGCAGTTACGGCTACGCGAACACCAGGGAGCTGTTTTTT
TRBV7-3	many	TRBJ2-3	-	CASSLSPLRGTNTDTQYF	TGTGCCAGCAGCTTATCCCCTCTACGCGGGACCAACACAGATACGCAGTATTTT
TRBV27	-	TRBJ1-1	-	CASSFVALVGMNTEAFF	TGTGCCAGCAGTTTTGTGGCGTTAGTGGGAATGAACACTGAAGCTTTCTTT